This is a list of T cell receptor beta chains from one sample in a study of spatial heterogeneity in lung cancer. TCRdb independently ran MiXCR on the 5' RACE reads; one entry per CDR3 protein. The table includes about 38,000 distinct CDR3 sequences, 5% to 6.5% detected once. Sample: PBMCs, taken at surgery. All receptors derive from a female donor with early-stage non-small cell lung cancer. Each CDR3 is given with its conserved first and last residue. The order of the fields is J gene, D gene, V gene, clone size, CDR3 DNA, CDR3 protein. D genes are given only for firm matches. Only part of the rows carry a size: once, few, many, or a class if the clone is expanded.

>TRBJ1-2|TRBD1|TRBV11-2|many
TGTGCCAGCAGCTCCTCCGACAGGGTAGAAGGCTACACCTTC
CASSSSDRVEGYTF
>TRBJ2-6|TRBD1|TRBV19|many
TGTGCCGGGGGATCGACAGGGCCTGGGGCCAACGTCCTGACTTTC
CAGGSTGPGANVLTF
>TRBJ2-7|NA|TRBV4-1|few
TGCGCCAGCAGCCACTTTGATACGGGTTCCTACGAGCAGTACTTC
CASSHFDTGSYEQYF
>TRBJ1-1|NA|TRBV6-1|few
TGTGCCAGCAGCCATAACGTCGGGAACACTGAAGCTTTCTTT
CASSHNVGNTEAFF
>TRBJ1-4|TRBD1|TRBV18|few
TGTGCCAGCTCACCTCGACAGGGTGAAAAACTGTTTTTT
CASSPRQGEKLFF
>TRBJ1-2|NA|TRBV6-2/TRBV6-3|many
TGTGCCAGCAGTTACTCGGCTGCAGGCAGGCGCAACTATGGCTACACCTTC
CASSYSAAGRRNYGYTF
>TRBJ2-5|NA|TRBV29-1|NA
TGCAGCGTTAAGTTGAACAGCGGGCAAGAGACCCAGTACTTC
CSVKLNSGQETQYF
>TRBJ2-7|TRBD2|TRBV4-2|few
TGTGCCAGCAGCCAAGTGGGACTAGCGGGGGCCATCTCCTACGAGCAGTACTTC
CASSQVGLAGAISYEQYF
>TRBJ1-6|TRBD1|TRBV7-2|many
TGTGCCAGCAGCGCTCTGCCAGGGGGCCGTTATAATTCACCCCTCCACTTT
CASSALPGGRYNSPLHF
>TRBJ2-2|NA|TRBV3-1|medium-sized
TGTGCCAGCAGGGAATACACCGGGGAGCTGTTTTTT
CASREYTGELFF
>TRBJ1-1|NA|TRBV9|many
TGTGCCAGCAGCCCCTTTGCCGTGGGGAACACTGAAGCTTTCTTT
CASSPFAVGNTEAFF
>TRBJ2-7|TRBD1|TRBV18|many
TGTGCCAGCGTCCCGGGACAGGGGGCCCAAACCTACGAGCAGTACTTC
CASVPGQGAQTYEQYF
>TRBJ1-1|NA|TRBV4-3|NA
TGCGCCAGCAGCCAAGAGGGACCGGCCTACACTGAAGCTTTCTTT
CASSQEGPAYTEAFF
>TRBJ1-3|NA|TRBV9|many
TGTGCCAGCAGCGTAGACAGGGCAGCTGGATCGACTGGAAACACCATATATTTT
CASSVDRAAGSTGNTIYF
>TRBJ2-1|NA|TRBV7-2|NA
TGTGCCAGCAGCCCCCCTCAGGGGCATGAGCAGTTCTTC
CASSPPQGHEQFF
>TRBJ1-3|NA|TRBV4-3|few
TGCGCCAGCAGCCAAGGGCTGTTAAACTCTGGAAACACCATATATTTT
CASSQGLLNSGNTIYF
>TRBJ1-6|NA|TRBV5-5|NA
TGTGCCAGCAGCTTGCCCCCTCAGGGTGCTTCACCCCTCCACTTT
CASSLPPQGASPLHF
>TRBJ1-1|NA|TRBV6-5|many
TGTGCCAGCAGTCCATCGGGGGGTGGAATCATGAACACTGAAGCTTTCTTT
CASSPSGGGIMNTEAFF
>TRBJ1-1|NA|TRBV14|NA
TGTGCCAGCAGCCAAGATCTTACAGACAGGTCGGTGAACACTGAAGCTTTCTTT
CASSQDLTDRSVNTEAFF
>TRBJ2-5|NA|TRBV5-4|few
TGTGCCAGCAGCGCATGGGGCCAAGAGACCCAGTACTTC
CASSAWGQETQYF
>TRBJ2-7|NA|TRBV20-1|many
TGCAGTGCTATATCTCCGGGGGTCTCCTACGAGCAGTACTTC
CSAISPGVSYEQYF
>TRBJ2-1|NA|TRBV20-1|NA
TGCAGTGCCACTCCACCTTTTAGGGTAGAGCAGTTCTTC
CSATPPFRVEQFF
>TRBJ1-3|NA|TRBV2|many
TGTGCCAGCACCTCGACAGGTGTCTCTGGAAACACCATATATTTT
CASTSTGVSGNTIYF
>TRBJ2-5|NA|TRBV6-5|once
TGTGCCAGCAAAGGACAGCAAGAGACCCAGTACTTC
CASKGQQETQYF
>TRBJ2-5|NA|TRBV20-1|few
TGCAGTGTCGATGGGCCCCGACATCAAGAGACCCAGTACTTC
CSVDGPRHQETQYF
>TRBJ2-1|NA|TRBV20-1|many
TGCAGTGCCCCGGGTCTCTCCTACAATGAGCAGTTCTTC
CSAPGLSYNEQFF
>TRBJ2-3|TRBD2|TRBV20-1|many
TGCAGTGCTCCCCTCATGGCTAGCGGGGGCACAGATACGCAGTATTTT
CSAPLMASGGTDTQYF
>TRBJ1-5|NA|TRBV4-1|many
TGCGCCAGCAGCCATTCAGGGGCCTTCAATCAGCCCCAGCATTTT
CASSHSGAFNQPQHF
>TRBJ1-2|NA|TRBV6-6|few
TGTGCCAGCAGTTACTCTTCTTTTGAGTATGGCTACACCTTC
CASSYSSFEYGYTF
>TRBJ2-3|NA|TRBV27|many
TGTGCCAGCAGTTTAATGGGACACCGCACAGATACGCAGTATTTT
CASSLMGHRTDTQYF
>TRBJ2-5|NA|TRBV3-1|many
TGTGCCAGCAGCCAATCTACTAGAATTGAGACCCAGTACTTC
CASSQSTRIETQYF
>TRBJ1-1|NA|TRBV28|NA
TGTGCCAGCAGTAACCAGTACGACCCTGAAGCTTTCTTT
CASSNQYDPEAFF
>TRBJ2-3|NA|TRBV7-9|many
TGTGCCAGCAGCTCACTTGTTACGCAGTATTTT
CASSSLVTQYF
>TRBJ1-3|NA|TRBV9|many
TGTGCCAGCAGCGTAGGGGGCCAGCGCTCTGGAAACACCATATATTTT
CASSVGGQRSGNTIYF
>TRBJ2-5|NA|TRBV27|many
TGTGCCAGCAGTTTATTGGGGCAGGAGACCCAGTACTTC
CASSLLGQETQYF
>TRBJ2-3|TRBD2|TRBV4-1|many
TGCGCCAGCAGCCAATTTAGCGGGGCAGGAGATACGCAGTATTTT
CASSQFSGAGDTQYF
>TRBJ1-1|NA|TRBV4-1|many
TGCGCCAGCAGCCAAGCTGCGGGGACCAACACTGAAGCTTTCTTT
CASSQAAGTNTEAFF
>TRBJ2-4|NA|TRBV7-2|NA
TGTGCCAGCAGCCAGCAACGGGGGAACATTCAGTACTTC
CASSQQRGNIQYF
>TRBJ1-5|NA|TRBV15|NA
TGTGCCACCAGCAGGGAACAGGGCTGGAATCAGCCCCAGCATTTT
CATSREQGWNQPQHF